This T cell receptor (beta chain) was sequenced for a study of blood T cells in healthy people across ages (dated by TCRdb to 2014 to 2015). At the level of the whole study: In model experiments, template switching captured roughly one uniquely barcoded TCR beta cDNA molecule for every two T cells. The donors were split into four age groups: young (average 16 years), middle-aged (39), aged (more than 55) and long-lived (over 80). To avoid experimental bias, donors of different ages were distributed randomly across sequencing lanes. The study measured age-related changes in TCR beta repertoire diversity using deep sequencing normalized with unique cDNA molecular identifiers. For two donors (one aged 18 to 29 and one aged 80 or older), the study analyzed two additional independent replicas of 1 million unique cDNA reads from the same blood draw. General study outcomes and caveats: Because donor CMV infection status was unknown, age-related changes in expanded clonotypes were potentially confounded. Observed TCR beta diversity per million T cells fell roughly linearly with age, and a significant reduction was already apparent by age approximately 41. Because profiling used bulk unsorted PBMCs, naive and antigen-experienced compartments could not be compared conclusively. Compared with the aged group, more naive CD4+ T cells, fewer expanded clones and increased TCR diversity were shown by the long-lived group, suggesting age selection. Total diversity estimates from one million sequenced T cells were considered lower bounds and underestimates. There was a strong correlation between observed TCR beta diversity and the percentage of naive T cells measured by flow cytometry.

A word on this clonotype: What antigen it recognizes has not been identified. Base qualities were left out, and no much larger clone turns up one base away.

Systemically healthy Caucasian individuals from Russia, over 30 in total and aged about 6 to 100 years, were included as donors. About 10 milliliters of peripheral blood were drawn from each donor into EDTA-treated Vacutainer tubes. Ficoll-Paque density-gradient centrifugation was used to isolate PBMCs, with at least 6.5 million per sample. Total RNA, at least 6 micrograms per sample, was extracted from PBMCs with Trizol reagent. For every donor, flow cytometry on a PBMC aliquot measured the percentage of naive CD45RAhigh/CD27high T cells. Reading the germline V gene gives CDR1 MNHNS and CDR2 SASEGT. V is reduced by 2 bases and J by 2 bases, leaving a spacing of 13 bases between them. From the cysteine through the phenylalanine, the CDR3 covers 16 amino acids. Of the read, only the CDR3 DNA is kept; its 48 bases are in frame from base 1. Library generation was performed with 5' RACE. Sequencing was performed on an Illumina HiSeq 2500. A second PCR of about 6 to 11 cycles was run with a J-beta primer mix and a sample-barcoded 5' primer. A unique molecular identifier was introduced onto each TCR beta cDNA molecule by a template-switch 5' adaptor carrying 12 random nucleotides. Each sample yielded at least 2.5 million CDR3-containing paired-end reads. First-strand cDNA was synthesized from all RNA with the Mint cDNA synthesis kit, primed by a TRBC-specific oligonucleotide. Following uracil-DNA glycosylase treatment, all cDNA underwent a first 18-cycle PCR with the universal primers M1SS and BC2_uni_R. The paper's processing steps were these. For normalization, 1 million high-quality reads, each with a distinct molecular identifier, were randomly selected from each sample. Instead of being binned into consensus sequences, reads with shared molecular identifiers were discarded. MiTCR, set to a Q25 quality threshold and the strictest error-elimination algorithm, was used for CDR3 identification, clonotype clustering and error correction. A nonparametric unseen species model with Euler transformation was used to estimate a lower bound on total TCR beta diversity. TCRdb trimmed public reads at Q25 via fastp, called clones via MiXCR and kept in-frame beta chains. Identical CDR3 protein sequences are pooled into one entry, listed with their most common genes and DNA. V and J calls and clone size were set by TCRdb, not the authors. The sample table shows about 940,000 distinct CDR3 sequences, and roughly 48% are seen once. Jointly, the top ten make up 13% of the sample.

The sequenced material came from blood. The TCR sequence derives from a man aged 25 to 45 in good health. Here the chain combines TRBV6-1 and TRBJ1-5; a confident D gene designation cannot be given. Read as DNA, the sequence is TGTGCCAGCAGTGAACACGGTTTAGACGGCAATCAGCCCCAGCATTTT. Its coded protein is CASSEHGLDGNQPQHF.